Sequencing of this TCR beta chain was carried out in a study of cytomegalovirus exposure and HLA in healthy donors. The CDR3 runs to 13 residues. Germline CDR1 SGHRS, CDR2 YFSETQ. Between the trimmed V and J ends, which lost 4 bases and 2 bases, there was a span of 10 bases. The PCR made use of 60 Vbeta and 13 Jbeta primers. The repertoire was sequenced with immunoSEQ multiplex PCR; TCRdb's copy has only in-frame clones and lacks some. Here the sample spans some 120,000 clones, 70% to 85% being singletons. The source of this sequence is a man between 18 and 29 years old in good health and CMV-seronegative. V usage is TRBV5-1 and J usage is TRBJ2-7; no clear D gene. The sample consisted of PBMCs. The CDR3 loop reads CASSRVSAYEQYF. The CDR3, as DNA: TGCGCCAGCAGCCGTGTCTCGGCCTACGAGCAGTACTTC. Full variable domain (outside the CDR3, taken from reference TRBV5-1 and TRBJ2-7): KAGVTQTPRYLIKTRGQQVTLSCSPISGHRSVSWYQQTPGQGLQFLFEYFSETQRNKGNFPGRFSGRQFSNSRSEMNVSTLELGDSALYLCASSRVSAYEQYFGPGTRLTVT.